This TCR beta chain was profiled in a study of T cells in Graves' hyperthyroidism and ophthalmopathy. Study overall: Peripheral blood was acquired at first diagnosis, ahead of any therapy whatsoever.

This clonotype has a count of ten or more. The antigen is undetermined. TCR beta CDR3 region amplification was performed from RNA transcripts. The TCR CDR3 was amplified in a first-round RT-PCR using the HTBI primer set. TCRdb passed the multiplex PCR reads through MiXCR, listing each CDR3 protein once. The data contain 450,000 to 650,000 distinct CDR3 sequences, roughly 17% of them seen just once; the ten biggest clones take up 17%. Points from the study as a whole: Most expanded thyroid clonotypes above 0.001 also appeared in blood.

Patients were excluded because of uncontrolled infection, other autoimmune disease, pregnancy or lactation. Germline-derived CDR1 and CDR2 are SNHLY and FYNNEI. The J segment lost 4 bases and the V segment lost 8 bases, leaving 11 bases of the junction unmatched. This CDR3 comprises 15 residues. Sequencing used blood. The chain carries TRBV2 and TRBJ1-2, with 9 positions matching TRBD1. The receptor was derived from a woman between 18 and 29 years old with Graves' ophthalmopathy. CDR3 DNA sequence: TGTGCCAGCGGGGGACAGGGAGCAAGGCGCTATGGCTACACCTTC. Protein: CASGGQGARRYGYTF.